Sequencing of this TCR beta chain was carried out in a study of T cells of healthy individuals. This clonotype showed up just a few times. The germline CDR1 and CDR2 sequences are SNHLY and FYNNEI. The CDR3 is 13 amino acids. The V and J ends lost 3 bases and 1 base respectively, with 5 bases between them. Each CDR3 protein gets one entry after TCRdb re-called the 5' RACE reads with MiXCR. The data contain more than 85,000 distinct CDR3 sequences, approximately 16% of them singletons. This TCR was recovered from a human donor in good health. The rearrangement joins TRBV2 to TRBJ2-3, with D hard to call. Here the CDR3 reads CASSDARTDTQYF. The DNA for the CDR3 is TGTGCCAGCAGTGATGCCCGCACAGATACGCAGTATTTT. The variable domain in full, completed from reference TRBV2 and TRBJ2-3, reads EPEVTQTPSHQVTQMGQEVILRCVPISNHLYFYWYRQILGQKVEFLVSFYNNEISEKSEIFDDQFSVERPDGSNFTLKIRSTKLEDSAMYFCASSDARTDTQYFGPGTRLTVL.